This T cell receptor (beta chain) was found in a study of metastatic and nonmetastatic thyroid tumors (dated by TCRdb to the early 2020s). In terms of the full investigation: Repertoires from peripheral blood and from tumor or nodule tissue samples of malignant and benign thyroid patients were compared. Paper-wide results and their limitations: In both blood and tumor samples, TCR beta diversity was reported to be significantly higher in malignant tumors than in benign nodules.

At least ten counts were recorded for this clone. The clone's antigen remains unknown. Base-call qualities are not available, and no considerably larger clone is one nucleotide away. To prepare the library, PCR was applied. Sequencing instrument: Illumina HiSeq 4000. The TCR beta-chain CDR3 region of each patient was profiled by high-throughput sequencing. The paper's data handling went like this. A classifier to discriminate distant-metastatic papillary thyroid cancer patients was built from CDR3 differences across clinicopathological groups. The Shannon index was used to assess repertoire diversity, and the Morisita-Horn index was used to assess tumor-blood repertoire similarity. Clones were called with MiXCR by TCRdb after fastp trimmed the public reads at Q25, and only in-frame beta chains were retained. The V and J calls were determined by TCRdb, not by the authors. Recorded for this sample are 30,000 to 35,000 clones; roughly 20% of them occurred a single time. The top ten constitute less than 4% of the sample.

Before undergoing thyroid surgery, none of the patients had been given any kind of treatment. Using T-cell receptor beta sequencing, the study looked back at clinical samples from patients collected from about 2011 to 2019. The TCR was taken from a male donor with papillary thyroid cancer or a benign thyroid nodule (not recorded which). Some clones in this sample may be carry-over from other donors' samples. Sequencing input: tumor tissue.

The nucleotide sequence is TGCAGTGCCACCAATTTAGGCGTCAACACTGAAGCTTTCTTT. Its translation is CSATNLGVNTEAFF. The V gene is TRBV20-1 and the J gene is TRBJ1-1; the D gene lacks a confident call. Based on the germline V gene (reference sequence), the CDR1 and CDR2 sequences are DFQATT and SNEGSKA. V and J lose 6 bases and 2 bases, and a span of 16 bases separates them. Inclusive of the bounding cysteine and phenylalanine, the CDR3 is 14 residues long. Only the CDR3 region is kept as DNA, spanning 42 bases read in frame from base 1.